This T cell receptor (beta chain) originates from a study of OX40 agonist ivuxolimab in advanced cancers. At the level of the study: Earlier treatment with anti-PD-1, anti-PD-L1 or anti-CTLA-4 was permitted, and 35% to 45% had received some. Study-wide results and limits: CD8+ T cells were the subset that, on average, had more expanded clones than CD4+. CD4+ and CD8+ T cells in blood underwent clonal expansion by week 6 at 0.1 to 3.0 mg/kg.

With baseline, cycle 4 day 1, and cycle 7 day 1 as timepoints, blood was sampled. Profiled with immunoSEQ multiplex PCR; TCRdb holds only in-frame clones, not every one. The sample holds tens of thousands of clones, roughly 77% seen once. Trimming left V 5 bases short and J 0 bases short, with 14 bases between. Looked up from germline, CDR1 is SNHLY and CDR2 is FYNNEI. This CDR3 contains 16 residues. Concerning this clone itself: Its specificity is not known.

The rearrangement links TRBV2 to TRBJ2-1, with D perhaps TRBD2 (5 bases). The material was CD4+ or CD8+ T cells sorted from blood, obtained in a trial of the OX40 agonist ivuxolimab. The TCR sequence derives from an adult with an advanced solid tumor such as melanoma, head and neck, liver or kidney cancer. The CDR3 bases are TGTGCCAGCAGTCCCCCCCGGGGTAGCTCCTACAATGAGCAGTTCTTC. The encoded protein is CASSPPRGSSYNEQFF.